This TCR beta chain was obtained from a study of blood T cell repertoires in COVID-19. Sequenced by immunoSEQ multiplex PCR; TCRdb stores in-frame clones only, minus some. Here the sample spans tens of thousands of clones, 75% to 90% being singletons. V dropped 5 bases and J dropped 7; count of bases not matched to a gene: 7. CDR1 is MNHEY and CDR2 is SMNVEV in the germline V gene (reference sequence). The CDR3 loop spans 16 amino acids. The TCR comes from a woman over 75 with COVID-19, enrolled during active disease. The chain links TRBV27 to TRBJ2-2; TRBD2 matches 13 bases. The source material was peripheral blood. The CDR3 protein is CASSHRTSGGIGELFF. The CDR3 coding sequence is TGTGCCAGCAGTCATAGGACTAGCGGGGGCATCGGGGAGCTGTTTTTT.